This T cell receptor beta chain was recorded in a study of response to subunit inactivated influenza vaccine. This CDR3 comprises 16 residues. TCRdb redid the calling of the RT-PCR reads with MiXCR, one entry per CDR3 protein. Among roughly 620,000 distinct CDR3 sequences, around 11% were seen once, and the ten largest hold roughly 9.6%. These data were also reused for a study on T cells expressing NK-cell markers. As reported in that work: The cDNA for TCR beta came from 5'RACE template switching with UMIs. Sorted CD3+CD56-NKG2C+, CD3+CD56+NKG2C- and CD3+CD56+NKG2C+ T cells were the source of the TCR beta repertoires. Eight donors were sequenced, of whom seven were HCMV-seropositive, while the remaining one was HCMV-seronegative. Several experiments added an anti-gamma-delta TCR antibody to sort only alpha-beta TCR T cells.

This clonotype was sampled from a man over 45 who received an inactivated influenza vaccine. The V call is TRBV21-1, the J call TRBJ1-5; the table's D call of TRBD1 was not tested on the DNA. TRBV21-1 is a known pseudogene. Sequenced material: PBMCs from blood, taken on the day of vaccination. CDR3 loop: CASSKEDRVVLQPQHF. The CDR3 nucleotides read TGTGCCAGCAGCAAAGAGGACAGGGTGGTACTTCAGCCCCAGCATTTT.